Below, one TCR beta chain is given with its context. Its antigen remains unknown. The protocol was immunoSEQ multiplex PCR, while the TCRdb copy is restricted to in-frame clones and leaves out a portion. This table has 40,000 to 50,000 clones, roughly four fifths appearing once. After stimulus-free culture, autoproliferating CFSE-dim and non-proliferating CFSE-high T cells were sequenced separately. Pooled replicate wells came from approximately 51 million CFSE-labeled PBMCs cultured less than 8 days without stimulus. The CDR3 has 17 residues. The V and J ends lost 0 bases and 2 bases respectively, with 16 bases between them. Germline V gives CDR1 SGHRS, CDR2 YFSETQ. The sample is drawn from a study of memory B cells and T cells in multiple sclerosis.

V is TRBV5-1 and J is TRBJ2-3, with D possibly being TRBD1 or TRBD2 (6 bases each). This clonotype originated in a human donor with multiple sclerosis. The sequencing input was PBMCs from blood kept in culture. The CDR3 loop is CASSLAYGGGDTDTQYF. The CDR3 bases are TGCGCCAGCAGCTTGGCCTACGGAGGGGGAGACACAGATACGCAGTATTTT.